These 21 T cell receptor beta chains came from one sample sequenced in a study of blood T cell repertoires in COVID-19. Only in-frame clones appear in the TCRdb table, and some are missing; sequencing was by immunoSEQ multiplex PCR. The data contain about 130,000 clones, approximately 83% of them seen just once; the ten biggest clones take up 16%. The sequencing input was peripheral blood. The receptors come from a woman in her forties or fifties with acute or convalescent COVID-19.

This clone was picked up a small number of times. The chain combines TRBV15 with TRBJ1-4, with D tentatively TRBD1 (5 bases). V was trimmed by 6 bases and J by 2 bases, leaving 13 bases between them. CDR1 is LNHNV, CDR2 YYDKDF, per germline (reference sequence). CDR3 length equals 15 residues. CDR3 loop: CATRPREGTNEKLFF. The CDR3, as DNA: TGTGCCACCAGGCCCAGGGAGGGGACTAATGAAAAACTGTTTTTT.

The chain has TRBV24-1 and TRBJ2-1, with D tentatively TRBD1 (6 bases). Germline CDR1 reads KGHDR; CDR2 reads SFDVKD. Trimming cost V 0 bases and J 6 bases, with 14 bases left between them. The CDR3 runs 16 residues. The CDR3 region is CATSDLRQGLSNEQFF. The DNA for the CDR3 is TGTGCCACCAGTGATTTGAGGCAGGGGTTGTCCAATGAGCAGTTCTTC.

The chain has TRBV6-5 and TRBJ2-3; D possibly corresponds to TRBD1 (5 bases). CDR3 length: 12 residues. Trimming took off 7 bases at V and 5 bases at J, with 10 bases between the two ends. Germline CDR1 is MNHEY and CDR2 is SVGAGI. The CDR3 protein is CASTPGLDTQYF. In nucleotides, the CDR3 is TGTGCCAGCACACCAGGGTTAGATACGCAGTATTTT.

This chain joins TRBV5-1 and TRBJ2-3, with D perhaps TRBD2 (6 bases). V lost 2 bases to trimming and J lost 0 bases, with 16 bases between them. This CDR3 contains 17 residues. Germline CDR1 and CDR2: SGHRS and YFSETQ. The CDR3 reads CASSFAGLAGSTDTQYF. The CDR3 nucleotides are TGCGCCAGCAGCTTTGCGGGGCTGGCAGGTAGCACAGATACGCAGTATTTT. Full variable domain (outside the CDR3, taken from reference TRBV5-1 and TRBJ2-3): KAGVTQTPRYLIKTRGQQVTLSCSPISGHRSVSWYQQTPGQGLQFLFEYFSETQRNKGNFPGRFSGRQFSNSRSEMNVSTLELGDSALYLCASSFAGLAGSTDTQYFGPGTRLTVL.

J is TRBJ1-6 and V is TRBV6-5; 9 positions match TRBD1. With V trimmed by 6 bases and J by 9 bases, 3 bases remained unmatched. CDR1 and CDR2 (germline): MNHEY, SVGAGI. This CDR3 comprises 13 residues. The CDR3 DNA follows: TGTGCCAGCAGGGGACAGGGAGGTTCACCCCTCCACTTT. This codes for CASRGQGGSPLHF.

This chain connects TRBV11-3 to TRBJ2-1; 9 bases fit TRBD1. Germline trimming cut 4 bases from V and 1 base from J; bases unmatched to any gene: 2. CDR1 and CDR2 from the germline V gene are SGHNT and YENEEA. The CDR3 runs to 15 residues. The chain's CDR3 is CASSWGQGSYNEQFF. CDR3 nucleotide sequence: TGTGCCAGCAGCTGGGGACAGGGATCCTACAATGAGCAGTTCTTC.

This clone was seen more than once but under ten times. Other nucleotide sequences in the sample specify the same CDR3. The rearrangement uses TRBV28 and TRBJ1-2, with TRBD1 matching over 10 bases. Germline assignment: CDR1 MDHEN and CDR2 SYDVKM. Trimming removed 4 bases from V and 2 bases from J; junction bases left unmatched: 1. The CDR3 loop spans 14 amino acids. The CDR3, as DNA: TGTGCCAGCAGTTCGGGACAGGGGAACTATGGCTACACCTTC. This sequence encodes CASSSGQGNYGYTF.

The chain has TRBV19 and TRBJ1-1, with TRBD1 matching 8 bases. The J segment lost 4 bases and the V segment lost 1 base, leaving 11 bases of the junction unmatched. CDR1 and CDR2 (germline): LNHDA, SQIVND (reference sequence). The CDR3 spans 17 residues. The CDR3 is CASSIGGRGLRGTEAFF. CDR3 sequence (DNA): TGTGCCAGTAGTATAGGTGGCAGGGGGCTTCGCGGCACTGAAGCTTTCTTT.

This chain joins TRBV7-2 and TRBJ2-2, with D perhaps TRBD1 (6 bases). V lost 4 bases to trimming and J lost 5 bases, with 14 bases between them. This CDR3 region has 15 residues. The germline gives CDR1 SGHTA, CDR2 FQGNSA. CDR3 sequence: CASSSTGRWTGELFF. The CDR3 DNA is TGTGCCAGCAGCTCCACAGGGCGTTGGACCGGGGAGCTGTTTTTT.

This chain uses TRBV5-1 with TRBJ1-1; 7 positions match TRBD1. This CDR3 spans 15 amino acids. Germline CDR1 SGHRS, CDR2 YFSETQ. V lost 0 bases and J lost 0; bases outside the gene matches: 2. In DNA, the CDR3 is TGCGCCAGCAGCTTGGGACAGGGTGTGAACACTGAAGCTTTCTTT. Its translation is CASSLGQGVNTEAFF.

The chain has TRBV5-1 and TRBJ2-7; the match to TRBD1 covers 11 bases. The CDR3 loop spans 14 amino acids. The germline CDR1 and CDR2 sequences are SGHRS and YFSETQ. With 4 bases clipped from V and 1 base from J, the junction kept 1 base outside the gene matches. CDR3 region: CASSRDRGSYEQYF. The CDR3 bases are TGCGCCAGCAGCCGGGACAGGGGGTCCTACGAGCAGTACTTC.

This clone was seen only a few times. CDR3 region: CASSLELGARTEAFF. In DNA form, the CDR3 reads TGTGCCAGCAGCTTGGAGTTGGGGGCCCGGACTGAAGCTTTCTTT. This chain joins TRBV5-6 and TRBJ1-1, with a possible D match to TRBD1 (6 bases). CDR3 length: 15 amino acids. Germline CDR1 and CDR2: SGHDT and YYEEEE. Trimming took off 0 bases at V and 5 bases at J, with 14 bases between the two ends.

This chain connects TRBV21-1 to TRBJ1-6; TRBD1, the table's D call, was not compared with the DNA. TRBV21-1 is assigned pseudogene status. The CDR3 contains 14 residues. The CDR3 region has the DNA TGTGCCAGCAGCAAAAACCAACAGAGTTCACCCCTCCACTTT. It codes for CASSKNQQSSPLHF.

The V gene is TRBV5-1, the J gene TRBJ1-4; D is unresolved. CDR3 length: 14 amino acids. Trimming took off 0 bases at V and 3 bases at J, with 6 bases between the two ends. Germline lookup yields CDR1 SGHRS and CDR2 YFSETQ. The DNA for the CDR3 is TGCGCCAGCAGCTTGGACGGTTCTAATGAAAAACTGTTTTTT. Protein: CASSLDGSNEKLFF.

V gene TRBV18 combines with J gene TRBJ1-2; 7 bases fit TRBD1. Germline-derived CDR1 and CDR2 are KGHSH and LQKENI. The CDR3 has 14 residues. V was pared by 2 bases and J by 2 bases, with 2 bases of the junction left unmatched. The CDR3 bases are TGTGCCAGCTCACCAGGACAGGTCAACTATGGCTACACCTTC. Its translation: CASSPGQVNYGYTF.

This chain connects TRBV19 to TRBJ1-1; D may be TRBD1 (6 bases). Germline V gene data show CDR1 as LNHDA and CDR2 as SQIVND (reference sequence). This CDR3 has 16 amino acids. V was trimmed by 1 base and J by 0 bases, leaving 12 bases between them. The CDR3 sequence: CASSIATGYMNTEAFF. The DNA for the CDR3 is TGTGCCAGTAGTATAGCCACAGGGTACATGAACACTGAAGCTTTCTTT.

The chain links TRBV2 to TRBJ1-2; 8 bases are a match to TRBD1. This CDR3 spans 14 amino acids. Germline lookup yields CDR1 SNHLY and CDR2 FYNNEI. V shed 1 base, J shed 7 bases, and the junction held 5 bases outside the gene matches. The CDR3 region has the DNA TGTGCCAGCAGTGAAGGGGGGACAGGTCGTGGCTACACCTTC. It encodes CASSEGGTGRGYTF. Looking up the rest from reference TRBV2 and TRBJ1-2 gives the full variable domain: EPEVTQTPSHQVTQMGQEVILRCVPISNHLYFYWYRQILGQKVEFLVSFYNNEISEKSEIFDDQFSVERPDGSNFTLKIRSTKLEDSAMYFCASSEGGTGRGYTFGSGTRLTVV.

CDR3 nucleotide sequence: TGTGCCAGCAGCTTTCGTTCCGGGAACACCGGGGAGCTGTTTTTT. Residues: CASSFRSGNTGELFF. The V and J genes are TRBV7-9 and TRBJ2-2; D not resolved. CDR1 is SEHNR and CDR2 is FQNEAQ in the germline V gene (reference sequence). The CDR3 runs to 15 residues. V dropped 3 bases and J dropped 1 base, with 9 bases sitting between them.

This sequence joins TRBV7-8 and TRBJ2-5; TRBD1 agrees at 7 bases. The CDR3 is 13 amino acids. Per the germline V gene, CDR1 is SGHVS and CDR2 is FQNEAQ. The V gene end was trimmed by 5 bases and the J gene end by 4 bases; junction bases not matched to a gene: 4. This CDR3 reads CASSAHRGETQYF. In DNA form, the CDR3 reads TGTGCCAGCAGCGCCCACAGGGGAGAGACCCAGTACTTC. The entire variable domain, with the rest obtained from reference TRBV7-8 and TRBJ2-5, is as follows: GAGVSQSPRYKVAKRGQDVALRCDPISGHVSLFWYQQALGQGPEFLTYFQNEAQLDKSGLPSDRFFAERPEGSVSTLKIQRTQQEDSAVYLCASSAHRGETQYFGPGTRLLVL.

The rearrangement links TRBV28 to TRBJ1-6; D is ambiguous. Germline loops: CDR1 MDHEN, CDR2 SYDVKM. The CDR3 sequence is 15 residues long. The V and J ends lost 1 base and 6 bases respectively, with 10 bases between them. In DNA form, the CDR3 reads TGTGCCAGCAGTTTATTTCGAACAGTTAATTCACCCCTCCACTTT. It specifies CASSLFRTVNSPLHF. Combining the CDR3 with reference TRBV28 and TRBJ1-6 gives the whole variable domain DVKVTQSSRYLVKRTGEKVFLECVQDMDHENMFWYRQDPGLGLRLIYFSYDVKMKEKGDIPEGYSVSREKKERFSLILESASTNQTSMYLCASSLFRTVNSPLHFGNGTRLTVT.

The genes are TRBV20-1 and TRBJ2-3; D remains unclear. Germline CDR1 DFQATT, CDR2 SNEGSKA (reference sequence). V was trimmed by 3 bases and J by 2 bases, leaving 9 bases between them. This CDR3 contains 13 residues. The CDR3 nucleotides are TGCAGTGCTAGTTTGAGAATCACAGATACGCAGTATTTT. It is translated as CSASLRITDTQYF.